Reported below is one TCR beta chain. Its recognized antigen is unknown. Qualities for individual bases were not recorded, and no much larger clone is one base off. These data originate in a study of T cell changes during pregnancy in multiple sclerosis (dated by TCRdb to the late 2010s). The study in broad terms: The study looked at changes in the T cell repertoire across pregnancy in women with multiple sclerosis.

Here V drops 5 bases and J drops 3 bases, and the junction holds 13 bases not matched to any gene. The germline V gene provides CDR1 SGHVS and CDR2 FNYEAQ. The CDR3 measures 18 amino acids from cysteine to phenylalanine. The kept DNA is CDR3 alone, 54 bases in frame from the first base. Library prep was done by the immunoSEQ multiplex PCR assay. TCRdb stores this immuneACCESS table with in-frame sequences only. Part of the clones is absent; in the studies checked, under half of the shortfall reflects unresolved V genes, and no reason is known for the rest. A total of about 60,000 clones appear in this sample, more than 85% of them only once. Of the sample, over 0.8% is held by the ten largest clones.

Material: peripheral blood, obtained in the first trimester of pregnancy. The sequence joins TRBV7-6 to TRBJ2-1, and 10 junction bases match TRBD2. The TCR sequence derives from a female donor with multiple sclerosis, enrolled in a pregnancy study. The DNA reads TGTGCCAGCAGCCCGACTCCTCCCGGGACTAGCGACTACAATGAGCAGTTCTTC. Its amino acids are CASSPTPPGTSDYNEQFF.